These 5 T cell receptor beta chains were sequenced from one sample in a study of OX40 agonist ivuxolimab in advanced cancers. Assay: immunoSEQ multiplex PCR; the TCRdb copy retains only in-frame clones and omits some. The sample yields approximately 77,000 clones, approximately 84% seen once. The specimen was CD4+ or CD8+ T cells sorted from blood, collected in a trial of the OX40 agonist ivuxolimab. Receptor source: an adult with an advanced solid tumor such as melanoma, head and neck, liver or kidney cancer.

The CDR3 DNA reads as TGTGCCAGCAGCGTAGGGGCGGAGGGGGCCCATGGCTACACCTTC. Protein product: CASSVGAEGAHGYTF. The chain uses TRBV5-6 and TRBJ1-2; 7 positions agree with TRBD1. After removal of 4 bases from V and 6 bases from J, the junction contained 12 bases not matched to a gene. CDR3 size: 15 residues. Looked up from germline, CDR1 is SGHDT and CDR2 is YYEEEE. The variable domain in full, completed from reference TRBV5-6 and TRBJ1-2, reads DAGVTQSPTHLIKTRGQQVTLRCSPKSGHDTVSWYQQALGQGPQFIFQYYEEEERQRGNFPDRFSGHQFPNYSSELNVNALLLGDSALYLCASSVGAEGAHGYTFGSGTRLTVV.

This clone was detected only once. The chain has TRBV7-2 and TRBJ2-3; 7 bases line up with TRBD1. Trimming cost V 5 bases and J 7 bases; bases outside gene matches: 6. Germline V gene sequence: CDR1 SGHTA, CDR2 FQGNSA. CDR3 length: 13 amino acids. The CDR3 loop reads CASSPSRGNTQYF. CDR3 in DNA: TGTGCCAGCAGCCCGTCCAGGGGGAATACGCAGTATTTT.

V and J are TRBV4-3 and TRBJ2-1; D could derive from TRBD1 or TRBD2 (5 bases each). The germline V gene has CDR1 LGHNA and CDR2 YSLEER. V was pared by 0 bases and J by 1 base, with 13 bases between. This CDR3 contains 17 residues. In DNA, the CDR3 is TGCGCCAGCAGCCAAGATCGGTGGGGGAGTTCCTACAATGAGCAGTTCTTC. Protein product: CASSQDRWGSSYNEQFF.

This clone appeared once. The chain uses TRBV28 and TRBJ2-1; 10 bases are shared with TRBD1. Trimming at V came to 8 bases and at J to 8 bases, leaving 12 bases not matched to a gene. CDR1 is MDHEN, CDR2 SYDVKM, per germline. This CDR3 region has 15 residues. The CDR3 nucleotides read TGTGCCAGCCTTTTAGGGGGACAGGGGAGCGATGAGCAGTTCTTC. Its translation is CASLLGGQGSDEQFF.

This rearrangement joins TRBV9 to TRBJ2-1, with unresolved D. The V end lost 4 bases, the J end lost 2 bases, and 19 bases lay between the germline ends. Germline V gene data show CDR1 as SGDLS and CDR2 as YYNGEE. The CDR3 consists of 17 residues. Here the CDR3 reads CASSSLSYSRAYNEQFF. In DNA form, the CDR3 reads TGTGCCAGCAGCTCCCTTTCCTATAGCCGAGCCTACAATGAGCAGTTCTTC.